The next 11 T cell receptor beta chains were all read from a single sample in a study of T cell repertoires in ileal Crohn's disease. Sequencing used immunoSEQ multiplex PCR; TCRdb keeps in-frame clones, though not all of them. The data contain about 14,000 clones, roughly 70% of them singletons. Sequences were obtained from ileal tissue. These receptors all come from an adult with Crohn's disease.

This chain connects TRBV5-1 to TRBJ1-2; D might be TRBD1 (6 bases). Germline V gene lookup returns CDR1 SGHRS and CDR2 YFSETQ. V gave up 4 bases and J gave up 4 bases, with 14 bases separating them. The CDR3 is made up of 14 amino acids. DNA for the CDR3: TGCGCCAGCAGCCGCCAGGGGACCTTCTATGGCTACACCTTC. Its translation: CASSRQGTFYGYTF.

The chain recombines TRBV19 with TRBJ2-2; D might be TRBD1 (6 bases). The germline V and J ends were trimmed by 6 bases and 0 bases, with 11 bases remaining between them. CDR3 length equals 15 residues. Germline CDR1 LNHDA, CDR2 SQIVND (reference sequence). In DNA, the CDR3 is TGTGCCAGTAGGACCGGGACAACGAACACCGGGGAGCTGTTTTTT. This encodes CASRTGTTNTGELFF.

This rearrangement joins TRBV4-2 to TRBJ2-1; 10 nucleotides align to TRBD2. The CDR3 runs to 19 residues. Per the germline V gene, CDR1 is LGHNA and CDR2 is YNFKEQ. J lost 10 bases, V lost 0 bases, and 18 bases had no gene match. The CDR3: CASSQDGVEVQRGGNEQFF. In DNA, the CDR3 is TGTGCCAGCAGCCAAGATGGGGTGGAGGTCCAGCGGGGGGGCAACGAGCAGTTCTTC.

The V and J genes are TRBV27 and TRBJ2-2; 7 bases map to TRBD1. CDR1 is MNHEY and CDR2 is SMNVEV in the germline V gene (reference sequence). V shed 2 bases, J shed 4 bases, and the junction held 4 bases outside the gene matches. This CDR3 has 15 amino acids. The CDR3 loop reads CASSLRGLGTGELFF. As DNA, the CDR3 is TGTGCCAGCAGTTTAAGGGGGCTAGGCACCGGGGAGCTGTTTTTT.

This chain links TRBV6-5 with TRBJ1-2; a possible D gene is TRBD1 (6 bases). This CDR3 has 14 residues. The V gene's germline CDR1 is MNHEY and CDR2 SVGAGI. Trimming shortened V by 8 bases and J by 2 bases, and 15 bases separated the two germline ends. Here the CDR3 DNA reads TGTGCCAGCTTACCGCTAGGGGGGAACTATGGCTACACCTTC. It encodes CASLPLGGNYGYTF.

The chain uses TRBV7-9 and TRBJ2-7, with D possibly being TRBD1 (6 bases). CDR1 is SEHNR, CDR2 FQNEAQ, per germline (reference sequence). The V gene lost 1 base and the J gene lost 7 bases, with 11 bases spanning the gap. The CDR3 is made up of 13 amino acids. This CDR3 is CASSLGQVQEQYF. CDR3 nucleotide sequence: TGTGCCAGCAGCTTAGGACAGGTCCAGGAGCAGTACTTC. The whole variable domain, filled in from reference TRBV7-9 and TRBJ2-7, reads DTGVSQNPRHKITKRGQNVTFRCDPISEHNRLYWYRQTLGQGPEFLTYFQNEAQLEKSRLLSDRFSAERPKGSFSTLEIQRTEQGDSAMYLCASSLGQVQEQYFGPGTRLTVT.

The chain employs TRBV5-1 and TRBJ2-2, with 7 bases lining up with TRBD1. Germline lookup yields CDR1 SGHRS and CDR2 YFSETQ. The CDR3 spans 15 residues. V lost 7 bases, J lost 0 bases, and 6 bases stayed unmatched. The CDR3 DNA sequence: TGCGCCAGCGGCACCGGGACAGCGAACACCGGGGAGCTGTTTTTT. Protein product: CASGTGTANTGELFF.

This clone is deemed medium-sized (0.01 to 0.1%). V usage is TRBV5-1 and J usage is TRBJ1-1; the D gene is possibly TRBD1 (5 bases). Germline V gene lookup returns CDR1 SGHRS and CDR2 YFSETQ. The CDR3 totals 17 residues. Trimming left V 0 bases short and J 1 base short, with 16 bases between. The CDR3 DNA sequence: TGCGCCAGCAGCTTGGCCCGATGGGGGGATACGAACACTGAAGCTTTCTTT. Translated, it gives CASSLARWGDTNTEAFF.

The chain recombines TRBV12-5 with TRBJ2-3; tentatively, D is TRBD2 (7 bases). CDR1 and CDR2 (germline): LGHNT, FRNRAP. The CDR3 runs to 16 residues. Trimming shortened V by 1 base and J by 4 bases, and 15 bases separated the two germline ends. The DNA of the CDR3 is TGTGCTAGTGGTTTGGAAAGGGGGGGCCGCCCAGATACGCAGTATTTT. Translated: CASGLERGGRPDTQYF.

The rearrangement links TRBV29-1 to TRBJ1-4, with D hard to call. This CDR3 region has 15 residues. Germline CDR1 and CDR2: SQVTM and ANQGSEA. V shed 1 base and J shed 7 bases, with 16 bases lying between them. Here the CDR3 DNA reads TGCAGCGTTGAAGTGGGTATTCGTCGCGGTGAAAAACTGTTTTTT. This codes for CSVEVGIRRGEKLFF.

The chain combines TRBV11-2 with TRBJ2-3; 9 positions agree with TRBD1. Germline trimming cut 4 bases from V and 3 bases from J; bases unmatched to any gene: 5. Per the germline V gene, CDR1 is SGHAT and CDR2 is FQNNGV. The CDR3 has 15 amino acids. The CDR3 DNA reads TGTGCCAGCAGCTCACAGGGGGCCGGAACAGATACGCAGTATTTT. Its protein product is CASSSQGAGTDTQYF.